This is a list of T cell receptor beta chains from one sample in a study of identical twins. TCRdb passed the 5' RACE reads through MiXCR, listing each CDR3 protein once. The table lists hundreds of thousands of distinct CDR3 sequences, roughly 12% of them singletons. These data were also reused for a study on yellow fever vaccine responses in identical twins.

Sequenced material: PBMCs. The receptors here all came from a young woman in good health. Both conserved end residues are part of each CDR3. D genes are given only for firm matches. Clone size is shown for a subset of rows, as once, few, many or a class of expanded clone.

V,D,J,size,CDR3,DNA
TRBV10-3,-,TRBJ2-7,many,CATAEGSYEQYF,TGTGCCACGGCCGAGGGGTCCTACGAGCAGTACTTC
TRBV6-1,-,TRBJ1-3,many,CASSRGLFSSGNTIYF,TGTGCCAGCAGTAGGGGACTTTTCTCCTCTGGAAACACCATATATTTT
TRBV27,TRBD1,TRBJ1-1,once,CASRDRMSTEAFF,TGTGCCAGCAGGGACAGGATGAGCACTGAAGCTTTCTTT
TRBV5-1,-,TRBJ2-5,-,CASSLFAAEQETQYF,TGCGCCAGCAGCTTGTTCGCAGCAGAGCAAGAGACCCAGTACTTC
TRBV12-3/TRBV12-4,TRBD1,TRBJ2-1,few,CASSTGQEYNEQFF,TGTGCCAGCAGTACGGGACAGGAGTACAATGAGCAGTTCTTC
TRBV20-1,TRBD1,TRBJ2-2,many,CSVLAGGSTGELFF,TGCAGTGTTCTCGCAGGGGGCAGCACCGGGGAGCTGTTTTTT
TRBV20-1,TRBD2,TRBJ2-1,-,CSTREVPYNEQFF,TGCAGTACTCGGGAGGTCCCCTACAATGAGCAGTTCTTC
TRBV9,-,TRBJ2-1,-,CASSVVPLGDEQFF,TGTGCCAGCAGCGTGGTTCCCTTGGGCGATGAGCAGTTCTTC
TRBV9,TRBD2,TRBJ2-7,-,CASSVEALAGTYEQYF,TGTGCCAGCAGCGTAGAGGCTCTAGCGGGGACCTACGAGCAGTACTTC
TRBV2,-,TRBJ2-1,-,CASTVQAHNEQFF,TGTGCCAGCACCGTACAGGCTCACAATGAGCAGTTCTTC
TRBV20-1,-,TRBJ2-7,few,CSARVAGLYEQYF,TGCAGTGCTAGGGTGGCGGGTCTCTACGAGCAGTACTTC
TRBV20-1,-,TRBJ2-7,many,CSASPLGQQGYEQYF,TGCAGTGCATCCCCCCTTGGACAGCAAGGGTACGAGCAGTACTTC
TRBV21-1,-,TRBJ2-3,many,CASSLQAVSTDTQYF,TGTGCCAGCAGCCTCCAGGCTGTGAGCACAGATACGCAGTATTTT
TRBV18,TRBD2,TRBJ2-3,-,CASSPAGLAGNVPTDTQYF,TGTGCCAGCTCACCAGCGGGACTAGCGGGAAATGTCCCTACAGATACGCAGTATTTT
TRBV28,-,TRBJ2-2,few,CASRPGTVNTGELFF,TGTGCCAGCAGACCAGGGACTGTCAACACCGGGGAGCTGTTTTTT
TRBV6-2/TRBV6-3,TRBD2,TRBJ2-7,few,CASRTSGRALEQYF,TGTGCCAGCAGGACTAGCGGGAGGGCCCTGGAGCAGTACTTC
TRBV12-3/TRBV12-4,TRBD2,TRBJ2-1,few,CASSSGTSLNEQFF,TGTGCCAGCAGTTCCGGGACTAGCCTAAATGAGCAGTTCTTC
TRBV20-1,TRBD2,TRBJ2-1,-,CSAKPGLAVNNEQFF,TGCAGTGCCAAACCGGGACTAGCGGTTAACAATGAGCAGTTCTTC
TRBV25-1,-,TRBJ1-2,-,CASSEYQADGYTF,TGTGCCAGCAGTGAATATCAGGCGGATGGCTACACCTTC
TRBV6-5,-,TRBJ2-2,-,CASSYWLTGTGELFF,TGTGCCAGCAGTTATTGGCTTACCGGCACCGGGGAGCTGTTTTTT
TRBV10-3,-,TRBJ2-7,-,CAISEASLVSYEQYF,TGTGCCATCAGTGAAGCCAGCCTTGTGTCCTACGAGCAGTACTTC
TRBV9,-,TRBJ2-5,few,CASSVVTAETQYF,TGTGCCAGCAGCGTAGTTACAGCAGAGACCCAGTACTTC
TRBV4-1,TRBD2,TRBJ2-7,-,CASRPAGTSGRKGSYEQYF,TGCGCCAGCAGACCCGCTGGGACTAGCGGGAGGAAGGGGTCCTACGAGCAGTACTTC
TRBV4-1,-,TRBJ1-1,-,CASSQSLPGTGMNTEAFF,TGCGCCAGCAGCCAATCCCTTCCAGGGACGGGAATGAACACTGAAGCTTTCTTT
TRBV6-5,-,TRBJ2-3,few,CASSYTGYTATDTQYF,TGTGCCAGCAGTTACACAGGGTACACAGCGACAGATACGCAGTATTTT
TRBV3-1,TRBD2,TRBJ2-1,-,CACCGLWTSGGLYNEQFF,TGTGCCTGCTGCGGCTTATGGACTAGCGGGGGGCTCTACAATGAGCAGTTCTTC
TRBV10-3,TRBD2,TRBJ2-1,-,CAISEPSGGSYNEQFF,TGTGCCATCAGTGAACCTAGCGGGGGCTCCTACAATGAGCAGTTCTTC
TRBV9,TRBD2,TRBJ2-7,-,CASSEASGSDEQYF,TGTGCCAGCAGCGAAGCTAGCGGGAGCGACGAGCAGTACTTC
TRBV4-2,-,TRBJ1-1,many,CASSFTRAQNTEAFF,TGTGCCAGCAGCTTCACCAGGGCCCAGAACACTGAAGCTTTCTTT
TRBV4-1,TRBD2,TRBJ2-1,many,CASSPGLARSSYNEQFF,TGCGCCAGCAGCCCGGGACTAGCCCGGAGCTCCTACAATGAGCAGTTCTTC
TRBV25-1,-,TRBJ2-3,many,CASSESRTYTDTQYF,TGTGCCAGCAGTGAATCCAGGACATACACAGATACGCAGTATTTT
TRBV2,-,TRBJ2-2,few,CASYRRTGELFF,TGTGCCAGCTACAGGAGGACCGGGGAGCTGTTTTTT
TRBV5-1,TRBD1,TRBJ2-5,few,CASSARDRGLETQYF,TGCGCCAGCAGCGCCCGGGACAGGGGGCTGGAGACCCAGTACTTC
TRBV20-1,-,TRBJ2-2,few,CSARDGRGVGELFF,TGCAGTGCTAGAGACGGCAGAGGGGTCGGGGAGCTGTTTTTT
TRBV29-1,TRBD2,TRBJ2-1,many,CSVVAGSYNEQFF,TGCAGCGTGGTAGCGGGATCCTACAATGAGCAGTTCTTC
TRBV12-3/TRBV12-4,-,TRBJ1-4,-,CASNTGGSGEKLFF,TGTGCCAGCAACACCGGGGGCAGTGGGGAAAAACTGTTTTTT
TRBV3-1,-,TRBJ2-5,-,CASSQDVETQYF,TGTGCCAGCAGCCAAGATGTGGAGACCCAGTACTTC
TRBV20-1,TRBD2,TRBJ2-7,-,CSARDTRAGVLYEQYF,TGCAGTGCTAGAGATACCCGGGCGGGAGTGCTCTACGAGCAGTACTTC
TRBV29-1,TRBD2,TRBJ2-1,many,CSAEPGLGFEQFF,TGCAGCGCCGAACCGGGACTAGGTTTTGAGCAGTTCTTC
TRBV7-8,-,TRBJ2-3,few,CASSLSPSGVADTQYF,TGTGCCAGCAGCTTATCTCCCTCGGGGGTGGCAGATACGCAGTATTTT
TRBV5-1,-,TRBJ1-4,many,CASSLGGRTTNEKLFF,TGCGCCAGCAGCTTGGGGGGACGGACAACTAATGAAAAACTGTTTTTT